Below, one TCR beta chain is given with its context. Its antigen target is currently unknown. Libraries came from the immunoSEQ multiplex PCR assay. A mixture of 60 forward primers for TCR Vbeta segments and 13 reverse primers for TCR Jbeta segments was used in the multiplex PCR. A multiplex PCR assay on genomic DNA amplified the CDR3 region of rearranged TCR beta genes. The Illumina HiSeq System was used to sequence the amplified TCR beta libraries as 87-base-pair reads. The authors processed their data as follows. Across the roughly 670 repertoires, a later analysis counted tens of millions of unique TCR beta chains, around 11 million of which were shared by at least two donors. Raw reads were error-corrected and collapsed into unique sequences with a nearest-neighbor algorithm that merged closely related sequences to remove PCR and sequencing errors. CDR3 sequences were aligned to IMGT reference sequences to assign V, D and J gene segments. For a sequence to be retained, a match of at least six nucleotides was required to both a V gene segment and a J gene segment. Rearrangements were called productive when the CDR3 lacked stop codons and stayed in frame with V and J; all others were non-productive. CDR3 was defined by IMGT convention, running from the second conserved V-encoded cysteine to the conserved J-encoded phenylalanine. Sequences without an unambiguous match to a single V gene segment were excluded from the earlier analysis of 450 to 750 of the donors. An earlier analysis of a few hundred of the donors called V segments functional above 56.7% productive rearrangements and segregating when the between-donor standard deviation exceeded 5%. To diagnose cytomegalovirus status from the catalog of TCR beta chain sequences, a statistical classification framework was built. A later analysis assigned V and J genes by comparing TCR nucleotide sequences with IMGT/GENE-DB human TR gene sequences. Using the TCRdist pipeline, a later analysis assigned CDR3 sequences along with most-parsimonious VDJ recombination scenarios. In a later analysis, every TCR beta chain was defined by the combination of its CDR3 amino acid sequence and its V-gene family, and reads without a unique V-gene family were dropped. To address suspected cross-contamination and a sequencing artifact, a later analysis removed a few hundred highly shared, low-generation-probability nucleotide sequences. For each public chain, a later analysis derived a clonal expansion index from normalized ranks of inferred template counts within each repertoire. In a later analysis, generation probabilities were computed with a VDJ recombination model fitted to out-of-frame rearrangements, and the resulting probabilities were checked against IGoR. In a later analysis, hypergeometric tests were used to score TCR-TCR, TCR-HLA and TCR-CMV co-occurrence, with a repertoire-size bias correction applied to TCR pairs. To estimate false discovery rates, a later analysis permuted the HLA or CMV assignments 20 times. A later analysis grouped co-occurring TCRs with DBSCAN, adding TCRdist sequence similarity when clustering within HLA-allele-positive subsets. Repertoires with fewer than 30,000 or more than 120,000 public chains were left out of co-occurrence clustering, as were five repertoires with anomalous nucleotide sharing. In its TCRdb copy, this immuneACCESS table keeps in-frame sequences only and misses some clones. Where compared with another copy, unresolved V genes explain less than half of these, and the others have no known cause. Clonal size and the V and J genes are those of that table, whereas D and trimming came from the DNA. The table held for this sample gives some 140,000 clones. The ten largest clones add up to 1.5% to 1.9% of the sample.

This entry is derived from a study of cytomegalovirus exposure and HLA in healthy donors (dated by TCRdb to the late 2010s). Concerning the study at large: According to an earlier analysis of a few hundred of the donors, about 190 million T cells yielded 117 million unique TCR beta sequences and 276 Gb of sequence data. A later genetic analysis used genome-wide SNP genotypes for about three fifths of the 666 donors, treating that subset as a discovery cohort. Around 320 gigabases of sequencing data and approximately 85 million unique TCR sequences were included in an early release covering several hundred HLA-typed donors. Every discovery cohort repertoire had been produced on one sequencing platform. Roughly 5 DR-DQ haplotypes were handled as single units for association and clustering, since linkage in the cohort was strong. HLA typing covered class I and class II loci at four-digit resolution. In addition to the first cohort of roughly 670 subjects, a separate validation cohort of 120 different subjects was used. The aim of the study was to test whether cataloging public T cell receptors could identify signatures of past pathogen exposure. To study patterns of TCR occurrence, a later analysis re-analyzed previously published TCR beta repertoires from more than 550 donors and added high-resolution HLA genotyping. Rather than using new phenotypic data, the later analysis identified candidate immune exposures from TCR beta sequences and from how often those sequences occurred across donors. Using immunosequencing, the study profiled T cell repertoires from 640 or so subjects and related those repertoires to cytomegalovirus serostatus. Among the roughly 390 genotyped donors, 81% belonged to the genetic ancestry cluster associated with self-reported Caucasian donors. Among roughly 400 genotyped donors of the cohort, an average of about 240,000 unique TCR beta nucleotide sequences were sequenced per donor, about a sixth of them non-productive. An earlier analysis of approximately 500 of the donors applied high-throughput TCR beta sequencing to assess whether each TCR beta V gene segment acted as functional or pseudogenic. The number of typed donors differed by locus: about 620-640 for A, B, C, DRB1 and DQB1; 522 for DQA1; 606 for DPA1; and some 450 for DPB1. Donor age, sex, ethnicity and CMV serostatus were compiled alongside the repertoire data. To predict cytomegalovirus infection status, the study combined high-throughput TCR immunosequencing, statistical association of individual TCRs with disease status, and machine learning.

V and J are truncated by 4 bases and 3 bases respectively, leaving an intervening sequence of 8 bases. CDR1 and CDR2 are drawn from the germline V gene (reference sequence): SGHNT, YYREEE. The CDR3 holds 13 amino acids from the cysteine to the phenylalanine. The CDR3 DNA has 39 bases and is translated from base 1. The cohort consisted of hundreds of healthy bone marrow donors. At the time of sampling, every cohort member was nominally healthy, though immune exposures that went unrecorded were likely present. The donor tested CMV seronegative and was one of the 352 seronegative cohort members. Every donor gave a peripheral blood sample, and the peripheral blood mononuclear cells from that sample were used for TCR beta sequencing. Genomic DNA was extracted from the blood cell samples with the Qiagen DNeasy Blood Extraction Kit. What the research found in general, with its limitations: The study listed 150 to 200 TCR beta chains as associated with cytomegalovirus. Most TCR sequences were seen in very few donors, while some public TCRs were found in many individuals. In a later analysis, around 17,000 TCR beta sequences were associated with specific HLA alleles at a false discovery rate of 0.05. An association between a missense DCLRE1C variant and V-gene and J-gene trimming of TCR beta chains was found in a later genetic analysis and replicated in an independent cohort. Correlated functional status among segregating V segments might be attributable to linkage disequilibrium, but an unknown experimental factor could not be ruled out. Three of the identified cytomegalovirus-associated TCR beta chains were confirmed in vitro to be specific for cytomegalovirus antigens. This cohort had only TCR beta chains sequenced, and the lack of alpha or paired-chain data limited which features could be detected. The classifier was reported to diagnose cytomegalovirus status with high specificity and sensitivity in both the original cohort and the validation cohort. When HLA alleles, especially DR and DQ, strongly co-occurred, TCR associations were difficult to assign to individual alleles. According to a later analysis, TCR association rates differed among HLA loci, with DRB1 alleles showing the most associated TCRs and HLA-C alleles showing the fewest. A later analysis found that HLA-associated TCR beta chains were more clonally expanded and had lower generation probabilities than equally common non-associated chains. A group of highly shared sequence variants was considered likely to be a technical artifact of the sequencing pipeline. CMV serostatus was the only immune exposure information available for the cohort. Presence/absence analyses assumed roughly uniform sequencing depth across donors, an assumption that may not hold. Because counts were too low, 15 or so rarely observed V segments, including chromosome 9 orphons, were excluded from the earlier analysis of 587 of the donors. Broadly in line with IMGT annotations, most TCR beta V segments showed up in productive rearrangements about 87% or about 30% of the time in an earlier analysis of 450 to 750 of the donors. A later analysis found that most CMV-associated TCR beta chains appeared HLA-restricted, with HLA associations seemingly driven largely by CMV exposure. Compared with the approximately 670-donor mean, donors in an Asian-associated ancestry cluster had fewer N-insertions in productive TCRs, according to a later genetic analysis. Because HLA typing was unavailable for some donors at each locus, only the typed subset was used in association tests. The authors suggested that the approach could potentially be generalized to other disease states and immunological phenotypes. Several of the top co-occurrence clusters appeared to be linked to parvovirus B19, influenza, CMV and Epstein-Barr virus, according to a later analysis. A further reported finding was that TCR beta sequences accurately predicted the HLA-A and HLA-B alleles for most subjects in the first cohort. Because the 87-base-pair reads could not distinguish some IMGT-functional V segments, including TRBV6-2 and TRBV6-3, those segments were excluded.

The sample comprised PBMCs. This receptor was taken from a woman aged 40-49 years in good health and CMV-seronegative. This receptor chain uses TRBV5-4 and TRBJ1-3; TRBD1 is perhaps the D gene, given 6 matching bases. The nucleotides read TGTGCCAGCAGCACGGACAGTGGAAACACCATATATTTT. It specifies CASSTDSGNTIYF.